This T cell receptor beta chain was identified in a study of T cell repertoires in cytomegalovirus infection. Turning to this clonotype: Its antigen is not identified.

Deletions cut 6 bases from V and 7 bases from J, with 12 bases between. The CDR3 extends over 12 amino acids. CDR1 and CDR2 (germline): MNHEY, SVGEGT. TCRdb analysed the reads with MiXCR anew, one entry per CDR3 protein. The table lists about half a million distinct CDR3 sequences, about two fifths of them singletons, with around two fifths in the top ten. The source was cultured PBMCs, collected from culture after CMV antigen stimulation. This sequence joins TRBV6-2 or TRBV6-3 and TRBJ1-1; no reliable D call. The TCR comes from a human donor in good health (CMV status not recorded). Some clones in this sample may be carry-over from other donors' samples. CDR3 residues: CASSRRESEAFF. CDR3 DNA sequence: TGTGCCAGCAGCCGTCGGGAGAGTGAAGCTTTCTTT.